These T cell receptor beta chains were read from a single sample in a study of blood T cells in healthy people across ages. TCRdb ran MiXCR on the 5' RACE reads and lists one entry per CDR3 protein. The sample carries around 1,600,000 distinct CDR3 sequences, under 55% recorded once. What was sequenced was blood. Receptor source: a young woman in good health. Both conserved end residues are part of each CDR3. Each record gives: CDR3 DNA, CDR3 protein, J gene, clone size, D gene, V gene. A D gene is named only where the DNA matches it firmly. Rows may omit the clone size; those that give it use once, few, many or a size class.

TGTGCCACCAGTGATTTCGGGGACGCTAGCGGGGAGCTGTTTTTT CATSDFGDASGELFF TRBJ2-2 . . TRBV24-1
TGTGCTAGTGGTTTGGGACAGGGTAACTATGGCTACACCTTC CASGLGQGNYGYTF TRBJ1-2 . TRBD1 TRBV12-5
TGTGCCAGCAGTTTAGGCAGGGGGCGGCCGAATGAGCAGTACTTC CASSLGRGRPNEQYF TRBJ2-7 . TRBD1 TRBV12-3/TRBV12-4
TGTGCCAGCACCCCCAGGGGGCTAGGGAACACTGAAGCTTTCTTT CASTPRGLGNTEAFF TRBJ1-1 . TRBD1 TRBV7-2
TGTGCCGGCGGTAAGGGTGGGGATGAGCAGTTCTTC CAGGKGGDEQFF TRBJ2-1 . . TRBV10-3
TGTGCCAGCAGCTTTCCCGACAGGGGGCTAGGCTACACCTTC CASSFPDRGLGYTF TRBJ1-2 few TRBD1 TRBV7-9
TGCAGTGCTAGACTAGCGGGATTTCGTGATGAGCAGTACTTC CSARLAGFRDEQYF TRBJ2-5 . TRBD2 TRBV20-1
TGCAGCGTTGATCGGGACTCCCGGCGGGCCCGGTACTTC CSVDRDSRRARYF TRBJ2-7 . . TRBV29-1
TGCGCCAGCAGCCAAGGACACGCTAATGAAAAACTGTTTTTT CASSQGHANEKLFF TRBJ1-4 . . TRBV5-1
TGCAGTGCCAATAGGGACAGCCTTTCTAACTATGGCTACACCTTC CSANRDSLSNYGYTF TRBJ1-2 . TRBD1 TRBV20-1
TGCAGTGCTAGAGATCATGGGGCAGGGGACTACTTAGGCGTAGCGGGGTTCGACGAGCAGTACTTC CSARDHGAGDYLGVAGFDEQYF TRBJ2-7 few TRBD2 TRBV20-1
TGTGCCAGCAGTCGGGACACCATCTCCTACGAGCAGTACTTC CASSRDTISYEQYF TRBJ2-7 few . TRBV12-3/TRBV12-4
TGTGCCAGCAGCAAAGAGACTAGCGTCACCGGGGAGCTGTTTTTT CASSKETSVTGELFF TRBJ2-2 . . TRBV21-1
TGTGCCAGCAGCTTGGTCCCACTGGGCCAGCAGTTCTTC CASSLVPLGQQFF TRBJ2-1 . . TRBV7-2
TGTGCCAGCAGCTTGATTCAGCGGAACACCGGGGAGCTGTTTTTT CASSLIQRNTGELFF TRBJ2-2 . . TRBV7-9
TGCAGCGTTGCTCTCCGGGAGTTGTCCTACGAGCAGTACTTC CSVALRELSYEQYF TRBJ2-7 . . TRBV29-1
TGTGCCAGCAGCAAAGCCGAAGGGGCGGGGTCCTACGAGCAGTACTTC CASSKAEGAGSYEQYF TRBJ2-7 . . TRBV21-1
TGTGCCAGCAGCGACCGGGACAGGGACGCCGAGCAGTACTTC CASSDRDRDAEQYF TRBJ2-7 . TRBD1 TRBV7-6
TGCAGCGTTGAGCAGGGATTTGAGCAGTTCTTC CSVEQGFEQFF TRBJ2-1 . . TRBV29-1
TGCAGTGCTAGCCACCACCAAAGCGGGCCTAATAATGAGCAGTTCTTC CSASHHQSGPNNEQFF TRBJ2-1 . . TRBV20-1
TGTGCCAGTGGACAGGCACTTAACTATGGCTACACCTTC CASGQALNYGYTF TRBJ1-2 . TRBD1 TRBV12-3/TRBV12-4
TGCAGTGCACAAGACAGGGTAGGCGAGCAGTACTTC CSAQDRVGEQYF TRBJ2-7 . TRBD1 TRBV20-1
TGTGCCAGCAGATCCGGGACGGACAGCTACAATGAGCAGTTCTTC CASRSGTDSYNEQFF TRBJ2-1 . . TRBV27
TGCGCCAGCAGCCAAGCCCCGGGACTAGTGGGAGATACGCAGTATTTT CASSQAPGLVGDTQYF TRBJ2-3 . TRBD2 TRBV4-3
TGTGCCGGCGGACTTGGTGGGCCCCTACTCTATGGCTACACCTTC CAGGLGGPLLYGYTF TRBJ1-2 . . TRBV21-1
TGCAGTGTATTGGGGGGGGGGATCTGGACAGATACGCAGTATTTT CSVLGGGIWTDTQYF TRBJ2-3 . TRBD2 TRBV20-1
TGTGCCAGCAGCTTAGGAGACAGAGCCTCTAACTATGGCTACACCTTC CASSLGDRASNYGYTF TRBJ1-2 once . TRBV7-6
TGTGCCAGCAGCTTAGCTGATGGTGAGCAGTTCTTC CASSLADGEQFF TRBJ2-1 . . TRBV5-5
TGTGCCAGTAGTATAGACTCCGGGACAGGGGGTACTGAAGCTTTCTTT CASSIDSGTGGTEAFF TRBJ1-1 . TRBD1 TRBV19
TGCAGCGTTGAATTAGCGGACCGTAGATATACGCAGTATTTT CSVELADRRYTQYF TRBJ2-3 . . TRBV29-1
TGTGCCAGCAGTGACTGGACACTAGGCACAGATACGCAGTATTTT CASSDWTLGTDTQYF TRBJ2-3 few . TRBV6-1